This record looks at one T cell receptor beta chain sequence and its context. The data were taken from a study of blood T cell repertoires in COVID-19. The protocol was immunoSEQ multiplex PCR, while the TCRdb copy is restricted to in-frame clones and leaves out a portion. The table has around 160,000 clones, 65% to 90% seen once; the top ten hold roughly 8.6%. The CDR3 is 13 residues long. Germline lookup yields CDR1 LNHNV and CDR2 YYDKDF (reference sequence). Trimming removed 1 base at V and 5 bases at J, with 6 bases between. The chain is built from TRBV15 and TRBJ1-5; no firm D call. Material: peripheral blood. The sequence was collected from a man in his 60s with acute or convalescent COVID-19. CDR3 in DNA: TGTGCCACCAGCAGAGGTCCAGATCAGCCCCAGCATTTT. This codes for CATSRGPDQPQHF.